This passage covers 13 T cell receptor beta chains from one sample sequenced in a study of blood T cell repertoires in COVID-19. The repertoire was sequenced with immunoSEQ multiplex PCR; TCRdb's copy has only in-frame clones and lacks some. The sample carries about 210,000 clones, around 82% recorded once. Sequenced: peripheral blood. These receptors were collected from a man aged 50 to 60 with active or convalescent COVID-19.

This chain uses TRBV5-1 with TRBJ2-5; weak D call: TRBD2 (5 bases). Trimming removed 0 bases from V and 5 bases from J, with 14 bases in between. This CDR3 is 15 amino acids long. The germline V gene encodes CDR1 SGHRS and CDR2 YFSETQ. The CDR3 sequence is CASSLAPAVEETQYF. The CDR3 DNA sequence: TGCGCCAGCAGCTTGGCACCAGCGGTTGAGGAGACCCAGTACTTC.

The chain carries TRBV6-5 and TRBJ2-5; D gene uncertain. CDR3 length: 14 residues. Trimming removed 2 bases from V and 2 bases from J, with 9 bases in between. Germline V gene data show CDR1 as MNHEY and CDR2 as SVGAGI. This CDR3 reads CASSYGTAQETQYF. As DNA, the CDR3 is TGTGCCAGCAGTTACGGTACAGCTCAAGAGACCCAGTACTTC.

This chain connects TRBV11-3 to TRBJ2-3; 12 bases are a match to TRBD1. The CDR3 is 14 residues long. The V and J ends lost 8 bases and 5 bases, in that order; junction bases with no gene match: 5. Germline CDR1 SGHNT, CDR2 YENEEA. The CDR3 DNA sequence: TGTGCCAGCGGGGACAGGGGGCGAGGAGATACGCAGTATTTT. Translation: CASGDRGRGDTQYF.

Details on this clone: Other DNA sequences within the sample encode an identical CDR3. This chain joins TRBV9 and TRBJ1-4; D ambiguous. Germline V gene sequence: CDR1 SGDLS, CDR2 YYNGEE. The length of the CDR3 is 14 residues. Trimming shortened V by 2 bases and J by 5 bases, and 10 bases separated the two germline ends. The CDR3 DNA is TGTGCCAGCAGCGTTGGAGGAAAGAATGAAAAACTGTTTTTT. Residues: CASSVGGKNEKLFF. The full variable domain, rest sourced from reference TRBV9 and TRBJ1-4, is DSGVTQTPKHLITATGQRVTLRCSPRSGDLSVYWYQQSLDQGLQFLIQYYNGEERAKGNILERFSAQQFPDLHSELNLSSLELGDSALYFCASSVGGKNEKLFFGSGTQLSVL.

The chain couples TRBV11-2 to TRBJ1-1, with 7 nucleotides matching TRBD1. Germline V lookup: CDR1 SGHAT, CDR2 FQNNGV. The V and J ends lost 5 bases and 5 bases, in that order; junction bases with no gene match: 5. This CDR3 has 13 amino acids. CDR3 loop: CASSNRGMTEAFF. CDR3 DNA sequence: TGTGCCAGCAGCAACAGGGGAATGACTGAAGCTTTCTTT.

The chain employs TRBV27 and TRBJ1-2; 7 nucleotides align to TRBD1. After removal of 5 bases from V and 5 bases from J, the junction contained 11 bases not matched to a gene. The germline V gene has CDR1 MNHEY and CDR2 SMNVEV (reference sequence). The CDR3 extends over 15 amino acids. The CDR3 region has the DNA TGTGCCAGCAGTCTCTCTCGGACAGGCCTGTATGGCTACACCTTC. Translated: CASSLSRTGLYGYTF.

V is TRBV28 and J is TRBJ2-1, with unresolved D. The germline gives CDR1 MDHEN, CDR2 SYDVKM. Trimming stripped 2 bases from V and 2 bases from J, with 10 bases between. This CDR3 is 15 amino acids long. CDR3 in DNA: TGTGCCAGCAGTTTACCAGCGCCCCCCTACAATGAGCAGTTCTTC. The encoded protein is CASSLPAPPYNEQFF.

V gene TRBV2 combines with J gene TRBJ2-5; 10 positions match TRBD2. CDR3 length equals 12 residues. V was clipped by 8 bases and J by 5 bases; unmatched bases: 2. Germline V gives CDR1 SNHLY, CDR2 FYNNEI. CDR3 in amino acids: CASGSGRETQYF. For the CDR3, the DNA is TGTGCCAGCGGTAGCGGGAGGGAGACCCAGTACTTC.

The chain recombines TRBV2 with TRBJ2-6; TRBD1 is a possible D gene (5 bases). The germline V gene has CDR1 SNHLY and CDR2 FYNNEI. V was cut by 8 bases and J by 2 bases, with 10 bases left in between. The CDR3 contains 14 residues. Here the CDR3 reads CASGATAGANVLTF. DNA for the CDR3: TGTGCCAGCGGGGCCACAGCTGGGGCCAACGTCCTGACTTTC.

This clone was observed a single time. This chain uses TRBV30 with TRBJ2-2; D not resolved. V lost 0 bases to trimming and J lost 0 bases, with 5 bases between them. Germline CDR1 GTSNPN, CDR2 SVGIG (reference sequence). The CDR3 contains 14 residues. CDR3 nucleotides: TGTGCCTGGAGTGTCCAATCGAACACCGGGGAGCTGTTTTTT. Its translation: CAWSVQSNTGELFF.

The chain couples TRBV6-6 to TRBJ2-3; possible D gene TRBD2, 7 bases. Germline values: CDR1 MNHNY, CDR2 SVGAGI (reference sequence). The CDR3 spans 16 residues. V was shortened by 0 bases and J by 4 bases, with 14 bases between the two germline ends. CDR3 sequence: CASSYSLGGRPDTQYF. The CDR3, as DNA: TGTGCCAGCAGTTACTCGTTGGGGGGGCGTCCAGATACGCAGTATTTT.

This clone occurred a few times. Relative to the germline gene, one junction end is altered; a read error may explain this. The chain joins TRBV3-1 (or the pseudogene TRBV3-2) to TRBJ1-1; D not certain. Germline CDR1 reads LGHDT; CDR2 reads YNNKEL (reference sequence). This CDR3 is built from 11 residues. CDR3 loop: CASSQVGQSHF. CDR3 nucleotides: TGTGCCAGCAGCCAAGTTGGGCAGTCTCACTTT.

This clone came up a few times. The rearrangement joins TRBV6-2 or TRBV6-3 to TRBJ2-3; 7 nucleotides match TRBD2. CDR1 and CDR2 from the germline V gene are MNHEY and SVGEGT. The CDR3 has 17 residues. The J segment lost 4 bases and the V segment lost 0 bases, leaving 10 bases of the junction unmatched. This chain's CDR3 is CASSYSKGLRESDTQYF. The CDR3 DNA reads as TGTGCCAGCAGTTACTCGAAGGGGCTGCGGGAGTCAGATACGCAGTATTTT.